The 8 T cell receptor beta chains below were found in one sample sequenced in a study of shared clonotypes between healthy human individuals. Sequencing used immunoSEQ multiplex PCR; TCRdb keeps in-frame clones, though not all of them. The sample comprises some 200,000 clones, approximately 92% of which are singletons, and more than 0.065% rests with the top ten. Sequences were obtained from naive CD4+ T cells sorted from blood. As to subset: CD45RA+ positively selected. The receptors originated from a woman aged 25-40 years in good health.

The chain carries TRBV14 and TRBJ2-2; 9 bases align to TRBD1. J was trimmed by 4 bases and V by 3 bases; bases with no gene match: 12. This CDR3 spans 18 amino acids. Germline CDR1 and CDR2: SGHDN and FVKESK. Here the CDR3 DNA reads TGTGCCAGCAGCCAGTTATCCGGGACAGGGCTTTTCACCGGGGAGCTGTTTTTT. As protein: CASSQLSGTGLFTGELFF.

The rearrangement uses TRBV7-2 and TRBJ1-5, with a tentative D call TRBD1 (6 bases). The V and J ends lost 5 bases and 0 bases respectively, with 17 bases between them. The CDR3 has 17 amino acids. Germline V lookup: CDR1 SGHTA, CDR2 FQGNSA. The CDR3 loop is CASSPWVMDSSNQPQHF. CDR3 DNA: TGTGCCAGCAGCCCCTGGGTGATGGACAGTAGCAATCAGCCCCAGCATTTT.

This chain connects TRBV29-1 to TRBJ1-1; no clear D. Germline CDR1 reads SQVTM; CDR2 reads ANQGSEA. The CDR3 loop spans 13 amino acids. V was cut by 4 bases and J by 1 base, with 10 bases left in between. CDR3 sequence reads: CSVVVGTNTEAFF. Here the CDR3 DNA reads TGCAGCGTTGTAGTAGGTACGAACACTGAAGCTTTCTTT.

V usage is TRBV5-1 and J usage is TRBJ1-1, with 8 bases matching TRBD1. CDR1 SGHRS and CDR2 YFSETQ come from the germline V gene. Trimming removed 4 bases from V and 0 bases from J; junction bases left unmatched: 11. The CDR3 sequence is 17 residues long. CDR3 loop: CASSPRPGQAMNTEAFF. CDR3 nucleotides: TGCGCCAGCAGCCCTAGACCGGGACAGGCCATGAACACTGAAGCTTTCTTT. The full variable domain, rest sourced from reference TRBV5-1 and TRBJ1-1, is KAGVTQTPRYLIKTRGQQVTLSCSPISGHRSVSWYQQTPGQGLQFLFEYFSETQRNKGNFPGRFSGRQFSNSRSEMNVSTLELGDSALYLCASSPRPGQAMNTEAFFGQGTRLTVV.

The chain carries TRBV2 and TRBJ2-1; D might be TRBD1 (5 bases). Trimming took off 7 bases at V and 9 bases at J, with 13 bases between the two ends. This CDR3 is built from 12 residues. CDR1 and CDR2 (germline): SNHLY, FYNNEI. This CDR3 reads CASTPDISEQFF. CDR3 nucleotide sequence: TGTGCCAGCACCCCGGACATCTCTGAGCAGTTCTTC.

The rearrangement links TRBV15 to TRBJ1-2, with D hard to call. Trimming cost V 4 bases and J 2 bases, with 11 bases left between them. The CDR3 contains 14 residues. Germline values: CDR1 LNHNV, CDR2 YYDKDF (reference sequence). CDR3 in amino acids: CATSKDNFNYGYTF. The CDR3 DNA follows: TGTGCCACCAGCAAGGATAACTTCAACTATGGCTACACCTTC.

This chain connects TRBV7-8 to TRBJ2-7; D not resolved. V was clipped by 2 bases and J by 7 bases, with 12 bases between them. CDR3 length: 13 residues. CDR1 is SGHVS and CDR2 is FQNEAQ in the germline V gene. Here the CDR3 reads CASSLTDAFEQYF. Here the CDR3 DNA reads TGTGCCAGCAGCTTAACAGACGCTTTTGAGCAGTACTTC.

CDR3 sequence: CASSSLGGHEYEQYF. In DNA form, the CDR3 reads TGTGCCAGCAGCTCGCTTGGGGGACATGAATACGAGCAGTACTTC. The rearrangement uses TRBV7-6 and TRBJ2-5; possible D gene TRBD1, 6 bases. TRBJ2-7 matches the DNA end more closely, so the J call is doubtful. CDR1 SGHVS and CDR2 FNYEAQ come from the germline V gene. This CDR3 is 15 amino acids long.